The 8 T cell receptor beta chains listed next were all sequenced from one sample in a study of T cell responses to AZD1222 COVID-19 vaccine. Using immunoSEQ multiplex PCR, the repertoire was profiled, and TCRdb retains in-frame clones only, with some absent. Of 90,000 to 150,000 clones listed, approximately 90% are singletons. Sequenced material: peripheral blood, taken on day 0 of AZD1222 vaccination. The receptors shown here come from an adult in good health.

This clone was seen once. This chain uses TRBV5-4 with TRBJ2-1; 11 bases agree with TRBD2. Germline V gives CDR1 SGHNT, CDR2 YYREEE (reference sequence). V lost 4 bases to trimming and J lost 3 bases; unmatched junction nucleotides: 6. CDR3 length equals 16 residues. As DNA, the CDR3 is TGTGCCAGCAGCGCTCCGGGACTAGCGGACTACAATGAGCAGTTCTTC. Amino acids: CASSAPGLADYNEQFF.

This clone was seen just once. The chain uses TRBV18 and TRBJ1-5; 7 bases map to TRBD1. The germline V gene has CDR1 KGHSH and CDR2 LQKENI. V lost 4 bases, J lost 12 bases, and 9 bases stayed unmatched. The CDR3 has 13 amino acids. The CDR3 DNA is TGTGCCAGCTCACTCTTTAGGGACAGCGACCAGCATTTT. Its translation: CASSLFRDSDQHF.

The rearrangement uses TRBV6-1 and TRBJ1-1, with 8 bases lining up with TRBD1. The CDR3 covers 17 residues. Germline loops: CDR1 MNHNS, CDR2 SASEGT. J was trimmed by 1 base and V by 2 bases; bases with no gene match: 9. The CDR3 spells CASSERAGGEGNTEAFF. DNA of the CDR3: TGTGCCAGCAGTGAAAGGGCAGGGGGCGAGGGGAACACTGAAGCTTTCTTT.

The chain uses TRBV6-1 and TRBJ1-2; 7 bases fit TRBD1. With 3 bases clipped from V and 9 bases from J, the junction kept 7 bases outside the gene matches. The CDR3 is 13 residues long. Germline V CDR1 and CDR2: MNHNS, SASEGT. The CDR3 reads CASSDRQGGRYTF. In nucleotides, the CDR3 is TGTGCCAGCAGTGATAGACAGGGTGGACGCTACACCTTC.

This chain uses TRBV3-1 (or the pseudogene TRBV3-2) with TRBJ2-1; D possibly matches TRBD1 or TRBD2 (5 bases each). This CDR3 region has 15 residues. V was trimmed by 1 base and J by 7 bases, leaving 14 bases between them. CDR1 and CDR2 (germline): LGHDT, YNNKEL (reference sequence). The CDR3 protein is CASSQGLEGRNEQFF. In DNA form, the CDR3 reads TGTGCCAGCAGCCAAGGCCTCGAGGGGCGGAATGAGCAGTTCTTC.

This clone came up once. This rearrangement joins TRBV28 to TRBJ1-1; D not certain. V lost 3 bases and J lost 1, with 12 bases in between. CDR1 is MDHEN, CDR2 SYDVKM, per germline. The CDR3 is 15 residues long. This chain's CDR3 is CASSFLKLENTEAFF. Here the CDR3 DNA reads TGTGCCAGCAGTTTCCTCAAGCTAGAGAACACTGAAGCTTTCTTT.

This sequence joins TRBV3-1 (or the pseudogene TRBV3-2) and TRBJ2-3; D is ambiguous. This CDR3 spans 12 amino acids. Germline V gives CDR1 LGHDT, CDR2 YNNKEL (reference sequence). V was pared by 4 bases and J by 5 bases, with 7 bases between. In nucleotides, the CDR3 is TGTGCCAGCAGCCCATCGGGAGATACGCAGTATTTT. Translating gives CASSPSGDTQYF.

This rearrangement joins TRBV27 to TRBJ1-5; D is unresolved. CDR3 size: 15 residues. Trimming took off 2 bases at V and 1 base at J, with 9 bases between the two ends. Germline loops: CDR1 MNHEY, CDR2 SMNVEV (reference sequence). The CDR3 here is CASSLRSGSNQPQHF. In nucleotides, the CDR3 is TGTGCCAGCAGTTTACGGTCCGGGAGCAATCAGCCCCAGCATTTT.